This TCR beta chain was found in a study of T cells after yellow fever vaccination. Findings of the study overall: Most primary-vaccination clones recurred post-booster (around 97% CD4, 85% to 90% CD8). Only a small proportion of the clonotypes turned up in both the CD4 and the CD8 compartments, likely arising from convergent recombination.

Each CDR3 protein gets one entry after TCRdb re-called the 5' RACE reads with MiXCR. The sample yields just over 300,000 distinct CDR3 sequences, approximately 3.9% seen once. V shed 4 bases and J 9 bases; nucleotides not matched to a gene: 9. Germline V gives CDR1 SGHTS, CDR2 YDEGEE. This CDR3 is 15 amino acids long. Many counts were recorded for this clonotype. The antigen is unknown. The rearrangement joins TRBV5-8 to TRBJ2-2, with 10 bases that match TRBD1. The sequence was collected from a man in his late teens or twenties who received the YFV17D yellow fever vaccine. The source material was PBMCs, sampled on the day of the yellow fever booster vaccination. CDR3 sequence: CASSAGTGAPWELFF. CDR3 nucleotide sequence: TGTGCCAGCAGCGCCGGGACAGGGGCTCCCTGGGAGCTGTTTTTT.